One and the same sample provided the 30 T cell receptor beta chains below, sequenced in a study of PD-1 blockade in classical Hodgkin lymphoma. Each patient experienced a relapse that followed autologous stem cell transplantation, and brentuximab vedotin exposure varied. Produced via immunoSEQ multiplex PCR; TCRdb's table is partial and in-frame only. The table includes tens of thousands of clones, 80% to 90% detected once. Sequencing was performed on peripheral blood mononuclear cells (PBMCs), taken before the second cycle of nivolumab. The receptors shown here come from a human donor with classical Hodgkin lymphoma.

The chain employs TRBV5-1 and TRBJ2-5; 9 nucleotides line up with TRBD2. The CDR3 contains 15 residues. Germline V gives CDR1 SGHRS, CDR2 YFSETQ. Losses at the gene ends were 6 bases for V and 4 bases for J; bases not matched to a gene: 10. The chain's CDR3 is CASTLERGVRETQYF. In nucleotides, the CDR3 is TGCGCCAGCACATTGGAGCGGGGGGTTAGAGAGACCCAGTACTTC.

The J gene is TRBJ2-2, the V gene TRBV11-2; a weak D match, TRBD1 (6 bases). The germline V gene has CDR1 SGHAT and CDR2 FQNNGV. Trimming stripped 1 base from V and 6 bases from J, with 18 bases between. The length of the CDR3 is 17 residues. In nucleotides, the CDR3 is TGTGCCAGCAGCTTAGGATTTGCAGGGGTGATAGCCGGGGAGCTGTTTTTT. It yields the protein CASSLGFAGVIAGELFF.

The J gene is TRBJ1-5, the V gene TRBV10-2; perhaps TRBD1 as D (5 bases). Trimming left V 6 bases short and J 7 bases short, with 25 bases between. CDR3 length: 17 residues. CDR1 and CDR2 from the germline V gene are WSHSY and SAAADI. The CDR3 reads CASSRGVSQAVVQPQHF. In DNA form, the CDR3 reads TGCGCCAGCAGCCGAGGGGTATCACAGGCGGTTGTCCAGCCCCAGCATTTT.

This clone turned up a few times. The genes are TRBV11-3 and TRBJ2-1; TRBD2 matches at 7 bases. CDR1 is SGHNT, CDR2 YENEEA, per germline. Germline trimming cut 0 bases from V and 11 bases from J; bases unmatched to any gene: 1. The CDR3 totals 12 residues. CDR3 bases: TGTGCCAGCAGCTTAGAAGGGACTAAGCAGTTCTTC. Protein: CASSLEGTKQFF. Full variable domain (remainder filled in from reference TRBV11-3 and TRBJ2-1): EAGVVQSPRYKIIEKKQPVAFWCNPISGHNTLYWYLQNLGQGPELLIRYENEEAVDDSQLPKDRFSAERLKGVDSTLKIQPAELGDSAVYLCASSLEGTKQFFGPGTRLTVL.

The chain combines TRBV27 with TRBJ2-3; 13 bases are shared with TRBD2. The CDR3 is 19 residues long. Germline values: CDR1 MNHEY, CDR2 SMNVEV (reference sequence). V was clipped by 3 bases and J by 4 bases; unmatched bases: 13. CDR3 region: CASSFRRASGLAGSDTQYF. DNA for the CDR3: TGTGCCAGCAGTTTCCGCCGGGCCTCGGGACTAGCGGGGTCAGATACGCAGTATTTT.

The chain has TRBV25-1 and TRBJ2-7; TRBD1 is a possible D gene (6 bases). Looked up from germline, CDR1 is MGHDK and CDR2 is SYGVNS. This CDR3 has 12 amino acids. V was cut by 4 bases and J by 8 bases, with 12 bases left in between. CDR3 region: CASSVWGPQQYF. CDR3 nucleotides: TGTGCCAGCAGTGTTTGGGGGCCTCAGCAGTACTTC.

In this sample, this clone turned up once. The CDR3 protein is CSAQQQTEAFF. CDR3 in DNA: TGCAGTGCTCAACAGCAAACTGAAGCTTTCTTT. The chain recombines TRBV20-1 with TRBJ1-1; no firm D call. The CDR3 consists of 11 residues. Germline V lookup: CDR1 DFQATT, CDR2 SNEGSKA (reference sequence). Trimming pared 5 bases from V and 5 bases from J, leaving 9 bases between.

The chain joins TRBV28 to TRBJ2-5; a possible D gene is TRBD2 (6 bases). The CDR3 is 12 residues long. Germline V gene sequence: CDR1 MDHEN, CDR2 SYDVKM. Trimming shortened V by 3 bases and J by 7 bases, and 9 bases separated the two germline ends. This chain's CDR3 is CASSLPGGTQYF. CDR3 DNA sequence: TGTGCCAGCAGTTTGCCCGGGGGGACCCAGTACTTC.

This clone was seen only once. The chain recombines TRBV7-9 with TRBJ1-1; D possibly corresponds to TRBD1 (5 bases). V lost 4 bases and J 4 bases, leaving 16 bases between the germline ends. The CDR3 is made up of 15 amino acids. CDR1 is SEHNR, CDR2 FQNEAQ, per germline (reference sequence). In nucleotides, the CDR3 is TGTGCCAGCAGCTCCCCCTCGGGGGGGATCACTGAAGCTTTCTTT. Translated: CASSSPSGGITEAFF. Complete variable domain (other parts from reference TRBV7-9 and TRBJ1-1): DTGVSQNPRHKITKRGQNVTFRCDPISEHNRLYWYRQTLGQGPEFLTYFQNEAQLEKSRLLSDRFSAERPKGSFSTLEIQRTEQGDSAMYLCASSSPSGGITEAFFGQGTRLTVV.

The V gene is TRBV2, the J gene TRBJ1-6; D unclear. Looked up from germline, CDR1 is SNHLY and CDR2 is FYNNEI. The CDR3 covers 15 residues. V lost 6 bases and J lost 7, with 16 bases in between. CDR3 DNA: TGTGCCAGCAGCCCTCCTGACTGGTTAAATTCACCCCTCCACTTT. It specifies CASSPPDWLNSPLHF.

The chain recombines TRBV7-8 with TRBJ2-7; the match to TRBD2 covers 14 bases. Looked up from germline, CDR1 is SGHVS and CDR2 is FQNEAQ. The CDR3 runs to 15 residues. V lost 5 bases to trimming and J lost 6 bases; unmatched junction nucleotides: 6. CDR3 in amino acids: CASSPGGLAGVEQYF. The CDR3 nucleotides are TGTGCCAGCAGCCCTGGGGGACTAGCGGGAGTCGAGCAGTACTTC. Based on the CDR3 plus reference TRBV7-8 and TRBJ2-7, the full variable domain is GAGVSQSPRYKVAKRGQDVALRCDPISGHVSLFWYQQALGQGPEFLTYFQNEAQLDKSGLPSDRFFAERPEGSVSTLKIQRTQQEDSAVYLCASSPGGLAGVEQYFGPGTRLTVT.

The chain carries TRBV18 and TRBJ2-2, with D unresolved. Trimming took off 4 bases at V and 0 bases at J, with 9 bases between the two ends. Germline loops: CDR1 KGHSH, CDR2 LQKENI. The CDR3 has 15 residues. The CDR3 DNA sequence: TGTGCCAGCTCACTTGGTTTTTCGAACACCGGGGAGCTGTTTTTT. Translating it yields CASSLGFSNTGELFF.

The rearrangement joins TRBV9 to TRBJ1-1; perhaps TRBD1 as D (5 bases). Trimming stripped 0 bases from V and 1 base from J, with 7 bases between. This CDR3 has 14 amino acids. The V gene's germline CDR1 is SGDLS and CDR2 YYNGEE. Here the CDR3 reads CASSVATGNTEAFF. CDR3 sequence (DNA): TGTGCCAGCAGCGTAGCTACAGGGAACACTGAAGCTTTCTTT.

This chain joins TRBV27 and TRBJ2-6; D possibly matches TRBD1 or TRBD2 (6 bases each). Deletions cut 2 bases from V and 0 bases from J, with 11 bases between. The CDR3 is 17 amino acids. Per germline, CDR1 MNHEY and CDR2 SMNVEV (reference sequence). CDR3: CASSLTGASSGANVLTF. The CDR3 coding sequence is TGTGCCAGCAGTTTAACGGGGGCTAGCTCTGGGGCCAACGTCCTGACTTTC. The full variable domain, in which reference TRBV27 and TRBJ2-6 provide the parts outside the CDR3, is EAQVTQNPRYLITVTGKKLTVTCSQNMNHEYMSWYRQDPGLGLRQIYYSMNVEVTDKGDVPEGYKVSRKEKRNFPLILESPSPNQTSLYFCASSLTGASSGANVLTFGAGSRLTVL.

Details on this clone: One end of the junction fails to match germline, which may point to a read error. This chain connects TRBV6-1 to TRBJ2-3, with D perhaps TRBD1 (5 bases). Looked up from germline, CDR1 is MNHNS and CDR2 is SASEGT. This CDR3 contains 14 residues. DNA of the CDR3: TGTGCCAGCAGTGAGATGAGATCTACAGGTACGCAGTATTTT. As protein: CASSEMRSTGTQYF.

The chain employs TRBV9 and TRBJ2-3; D remains unclear. Germline V gene data show CDR1 as SGDLS and CDR2 as YYNGEE. This CDR3 has 11 amino acids. Trimming stripped 8 bases from V and 2 bases from J, with 6 bases between. The CDR3 DNA reads as TGTGCCAGTGGTCCCACAGATACGCAGTATTTT. Translated: CASGPTDTQYF.

This clone has just a few counts. The chain recombines TRBV2 with TRBJ1-5, with D unresolved. Trimming removed 4 bases from V and 6 bases from J, with 7 bases in between. Germline loops: CDR1 SNHLY, CDR2 FYNNEI. This CDR3 comprises 12 residues. The CDR3 bases are TGTGCCAGCAGTGCGATCAGTCAGCCCCAGCATTTT. Its translation: CASSAISQPQHF.

The chain recombines TRBV5-5 with TRBJ1-5; no clear D. This CDR3 spans 13 amino acids. The germline V gene has CDR1 SGHKS and CDR2 YYEKEE (reference sequence). V was shortened by 0 bases and J by 8 bases, with 9 bases between the two germline ends. CDR3 nucleotide sequence: TGTGCCAGCAGCTTGGAAGGGCTGAAGCCCCAGCATTTT. Its translation: CASSLEGLKPQHF.

The CDR3: CASSLSGGAGDTQYF. The CDR3, as DNA: TGCGCCAGCAGCTTAAGCGGGGGGGCCGGGGATACGCAGTATTTT. This chain uses TRBV5-1 with TRBJ2-3; TRBD2 aligns across 10 bases. CDR1 is SGHRS and CDR2 is YFSETQ in the germline V gene. Losses at the gene ends were 2 bases for V and 6 bases for J; bases not matched to a gene: 6. The CDR3 runs to 15 residues.

The chain uses TRBV6-1 and TRBJ2-2; 11 nucleotides match TRBD1. This CDR3 is 15 amino acids long. The junction had 6 bases not matched to a gene; V was cut back by 4 bases and J by 8 bases. Germline V lookup: CDR1 MNHNS, CDR2 SASEGT. The CDR3 region is CASSVGTGGLGELFF. In nucleotides, the CDR3 is TGTGCCAGCAGTGTTGGGACAGGGGGATTGGGGGAGCTGTTTTTT.

The V call is TRBV28, the J call TRBJ2-1; D is unresolved. Germline lookup yields CDR1 MDHEN and CDR2 SYDVKM. The CDR3 is 13 residues long. With 3 bases removed from V and 3 bases from J, the gap between germline ends came to 6 bases. CDR3 sequence: CASSFGVYNEQFF. CDR3 coding DNA: TGTGCCAGCAGTTTCGGAGTCTACAATGAGCAGTTCTTC.

Written as DNA, the CDR3 is TGTGCCACCAGCAGAGACGGGGGCGAGTTCTACGAGCAGTACTTC. Protein product: CATSRDGGEFYEQYF. The chain recombines TRBV15 with TRBJ2-7, with D perhaps TRBD1 or TRBD2 (6 bases each). The CDR3 length is 15 residues. The germline V gene has CDR1 LNHNV and CDR2 YYDKDF (reference sequence). Trimming removed 0 bases from V and 3 bases from J, with 12 bases in between.

The V gene is TRBV29-1, the J gene TRBJ2-5, with 8 positions matching TRBD2. CDR3 length equals 14 residues. Looked up from germline, CDR1 is SQVTM and CDR2 is ANQGSEA. V was pared by 4 bases and J by 1 base, with 5 bases of the junction left unmatched. CDR3 in amino acids: CSVVTSGSQETQYF. CDR3 DNA: TGCAGCGTTGTAACTAGCGGCAGCCAAGAGACCCAGTACTTC.

The V gene is TRBV19, the J gene TRBJ1-4; 8 bases are a match to TRBD1. Looked up from germline, CDR1 is LNHDA and CDR2 is SQIVND (reference sequence). Trimming took 3 bases from V and 8 from J; bases not matched to a gene: 5. The CDR3 runs to 14 residues. The DNA for the CDR3 is TGTGCCAGTAGTATGGCAGGGGGCGGCGAAAAACTGTTTTTT. Translated: CASSMAGGGEKLFF.

The chain employs TRBV28 and TRBJ1-5, with D possibly matching TRBD1 (5 bases). The CDR3 spans 14 residues. The germline V and J ends were trimmed by 4 bases and 0 bases, with 7 bases remaining between them. Germline V CDR1 and CDR2: MDHEN, SYDVKM. CDR3 nucleotides: TGTGCCAGCAGTTCAGGGTATAGCAATCAGCCCCAGCATTTT. Translated, it gives CASSSGYSNQPQHF.

The chain couples TRBV18 to TRBJ2-5; D gene ambiguous. Trimming cost V 0 bases and J 4 bases, with 3 bases left between them. The CDR3 sequence is 12 residues long. Germline values: CDR1 KGHSH, CDR2 LQKENI. The CDR3 DNA follows: TGTGCCAGCTCACCACCGGCAGAGACCCAGTACTTC. It yields the protein CASSPPAETQYF.

This chain joins TRBV5-1 and TRBJ2-3; the D gene is possibly TRBD2 (6 bases). Germline loops: CDR1 SGHRS, CDR2 YFSETQ. The V and J ends lost 1 base and 4 bases respectively, with 16 bases between them. CDR3 size: 16 residues. The CDR3 here is CASSLYPGELPDTQYF. DNA for the CDR3: TGCGCCAGCAGCTTGTACCCGGGAGAACTCCCAGATACGCAGTATTTT.

V gene TRBV29-1 combines with J gene TRBJ1-2; 10 bases fit TRBD1. The CDR3 has 13 residues. J lost 1 base, V lost 5 bases, and 1 base had no gene match. Germline loops: CDR1 SQVTM, CDR2 ANQGSEA. CDR3 protein: CSVRTGGNYGYTF. For the CDR3, the DNA is TGCAGCGTTCGGACAGGGGGTAACTATGGCTACACCTTC.

This chain uses TRBV27 with TRBJ2-1; 11 bases line up with TRBD2. Germline assignment: CDR1 MNHEY and CDR2 SMNVEV (reference sequence). Germline trimming cut 5 bases from V and 4 bases from J; bases unmatched to any gene: 10. The CDR3 runs 17 residues. CDR3 sequence: CASSLTLLAGVYNEQFF. The CDR3 DNA follows: TGTGCCAGCAGTCTGACTCTACTAGCGGGAGTTTACAATGAGCAGTTCTTC.

This clone came up a few times. The CDR3 DNA follows: TGTGCCAGCTCACAATCCGGGACTAGCGCGGAAGAGACCCAGTACTTC. This encodes CASSQSGTSAEETQYF. The chain is built from TRBV18 and TRBJ2-5; TRBD2 aligns across 10 bases. With 4 bases clipped from V and 3 bases from J, the junction kept 8 bases outside the gene matches. Germline CDR1 KGHSH, CDR2 LQKENI. This CDR3 comprises 16 residues.